The TCR beta chain described here comes from a study of T cells in Graves' hyperthyroidism and ophthalmopathy. Amplified TCR beta CDR3 regions derived from RNA transcripts. First-round RT-PCR targeting the TCR CDR3 was performed with the HTBI primer set. TCRdb processed the multiplex PCR reads anew with MiXCR; each CDR3 protein has one entry. The sample contains some 460,000 distinct CDR3 sequences, approximately 14% of which appear only once. Sequencing was performed on blood. The TCR comes from a woman aged 18-35 years with Graves' hyperthyroidism.

This CDR3 is CASSLPGTYNSPLHF. The CDR3 bases are TGTGCCAGCAGTTTGCCAGGGACCTATAATTCACCCCTCCACTTT. This rearrangement joins TRBV28 to TRBJ1-6; a weak D match, TRBD1 (5 bases). The CDR3 runs to 15 residues. V lost 3 bases and J 2 bases, leaving 8 bases between the germline ends. Germline V gives CDR1 MDHEN, CDR2 SYDVKM.